A single sample is the source of the 2 T cell receptor beta chains below, sequenced in a study of blood T cell repertoires in COVID-19. Only in-frame clones appear in the TCRdb table, and some are missing; sequencing was by immunoSEQ multiplex PCR. The data show 95,000 to 150,000 clones, approximately 87% seen once. The sequenced material came from peripheral blood. These receptors came from a woman between 50 and 59 years old with acute or convalescent COVID-19.

The chain combines TRBV7-2 with TRBJ1-3; D possibly corresponds to TRBD1 (5 bases). The length of the CDR3 is 16 residues. The V end was cut by 1 base, the J end by 4 bases, with 14 bases between. The V gene's germline CDR1 is SGHTA and CDR2 FQGNSA. CDR3 amino acids: CASSLVPQVGGNTIYF. The CDR3, as DNA: TGTGCCAGCAGCTTAGTTCCACAGGTCGGCGGAAACACCATATATTTT.

V is TRBV29-1 and J is TRBJ1-2, with a possible D match to TRBD1 (6 bases). Germline V gene lookup returns CDR1 SQVTM and CDR2 ANQGSEA. V lost 1 base to trimming and J lost 4 bases, with 13 bases between them. The CDR3 contains 14 residues. CDR3 sequence: CSVEGIQGTYGYTF. CDR3 DNA: TGCAGCGTTGAAGGAATACAGGGTACCTATGGCTACACCTTC.